One sample yielded the 30 T cell receptor beta chains listed below, sequenced in a study of human T cells and chemical hapten exposure. Time point described: pre-sensitization, week 0. Treatment specified: therapeutic diphenylcyclopropenone sensitization with weekly scalp DPC. MiXCR was run by TCRdb on the RACE reads, yielding one entry per CDR3 protein. The sample has tens of thousands of distinct CDR3 sequences; around 12% are singletons. The material was whole blood, obtained in connection with sensitization to the hapten diphenylcyclopropenone (DPC). The receptors were gathered from a woman in her 30s with alopecia areata. Some clones in this sample may be carry-over from other donors' samples.

The CDR3 DNA reads as TGTGCCAGCAGCTACGGACTAGCCGGCGGGGAGCTGTTTTTT. Protein: CASSYGLAGGELFF. The chain joins TRBV11-2 to TRBJ2-2, with 8 positions matching TRBD2. The germline CDR1 and CDR2 sequences are SGHAT and FQNNGV. V shed 4 bases, J shed 7 bases, and the junction held 5 bases outside the gene matches. The CDR3 extends over 14 amino acids. Together with reference TRBV11-2 and TRBJ2-2, the CDR3 gives the full variable domain: EAGVAQSPRYKIIEKRQSVAFWCNPISGHATLYWYQQILGQGPKLLIQFQNNGVVDDSQLPKDRFSAERLKGVDSTLKIQPAKLEDSAVYLCASSYGLAGGELFFGEGSRLTVL.

This clonotype was picked up many times. The chain is built from TRBV5-8 and TRBJ2-1; unclear D gene. Germline CDR1 SGHTS, CDR2 YDEGEE. The CDR3 is 11 residues long. V was shortened by 6 bases and J by 4 bases, with 5 bases between the two germline ends. CDR3 sequence: CASTGYNEQFF. In DNA, the CDR3 is TGTGCCAGCACGGGTTACAATGAGCAGTTCTTC.

In DNA form, the CDR3 reads TGTGCCAGCAACCTACCCCCACTACTAGCGGGGGGTCCAGGGACGCAGTATTTT. Protein sequence: CASNLPPLLAGGPGTQYF. The V gene is TRBV5-8, the J gene TRBJ2-3; 12 nucleotides line up with TRBD2. CDR1 is SGHTS and CDR2 is YDEGEE in the germline V gene. The CDR3 spans 18 residues. V shed 6 bases and J 9 bases; nucleotides not matched to a gene: 20.

This clonotype has at least ten counts. The chain couples TRBV7-2 to TRBJ2-3; no firm D call. The V gene lost 2 bases and the J gene lost 1 base, with 7 bases spanning the gap. CDR1 is SGHTA and CDR2 is FQGNSA in the germline V gene. The CDR3 totals 14 residues. CDR3 DNA sequence: TGTGCCAGCAGCTTAAGGACCGGCACAGATACGCAGTATTTT. Translating gives CASSLRTGTDTQYF.

This clonotype was seen at least ten times. The gene calls are TRBV29-1 and TRBJ2-1, with D perhaps given as TRBD1 or TRBD2 (7 bases each). V lost 6 bases and J lost 0, with 12 bases in between. Germline CDR1 SQVTM, CDR2 ANQGSEA. The CDR3 sequence is 14 residues long. The CDR3 sequence is CSVGGDSSYNEQFF. CDR3 nucleotides: TGCAGCGTGGGGGGGGACAGCTCCTACAATGAGCAGTTCTTC.

This clonotype was seen ten or more times. The J gene is TRBJ2-3, the V gene TRBV6-2 or TRBV6-3, with TRBD2 as a possible D gene (6 bases). Between the trimmed V and J ends, which lost 7 bases and 6 bases, there was a span of 17 bases. The CDR3 has 14 residues. Germline CDR1 is MNHEY and CDR2 is SVGEGT. The chain's CDR3 is CASKGTLHIDTQYF. CDR3 DNA: TGTGCCAGCAAAGGGACTCTCCACATCGATACGCAGTATTTT.

The gene calls are TRBV7-2 and TRBJ2-5, with D possibly TRBD2 on 5 matching bases. Germline lookup yields CDR1 SGHTA and CDR2 FQGNSA. Between the trimmed V and J ends, which lost 5 bases and 2 bases, there was a span of 9 bases. The CDR3 extends over 13 amino acids. The CDR3 bases are TGTGCCAGCAGCCCCCAGCGGCAAGAGACCCAGTACTTC. This gives the protein CASSPQRQETQYF.

This clonotype has a count of ten or more. This chain connects TRBV7-6 to TRBJ2-1; D gene ambiguous. CDR1 and CDR2 (germline): SGHVS, FNYEAQ. Between the trimmed V and J ends, which lost 5 bases and 0 bases, there was a span of 11 bases. The CDR3 totals 15 residues. The CDR3: CASSQWAVSYNEQFF. CDR3 bases: TGTGCCAGCAGCCAGTGGGCGGTCTCCTACAATGAGCAGTTCTTC.

This chain joins TRBV28 and TRBJ1-2; D may be TRBD1 (5 bases). V was clipped by 11 bases and J by 8 bases, with 15 bases between them. Germline V lookup: CDR1 MDHEN, CDR2 SYDVKM. CDR3 length: 11 amino acids. CDR3 region: CAGQGVGGYTF. The CDR3 region has the DNA TGTGCCGGACAAGGGGTGGGAGGCTACACCTTC.

This clonotype was detected ten times or more. The chain employs TRBV5-1 and TRBJ2-1; TRBD2 aligns across 7 bases. CDR3 size: 14 residues. The junction had 5 bases not matched to a gene; V was cut back by 0 bases and J by 8 bases. Germline CDR1 SGHRS, CDR2 YFSETQ. The chain's CDR3 is CASSLEPTSDEQFF. CDR3 DNA sequence: TGCGCCAGCAGCTTGGAACCCACTAGCGATGAGCAGTTCTTC. The variable domain in full, with the rest retrieved from reference TRBV5-1 and TRBJ2-1, is KAGVTQTPRYLIKTRGQQVTLSCSPISGHRSVSWYQQTPGQGLQFLFEYFSETQRNKGNFPGRFSGRQFSNSRSEMNVSTLELGDSALYLCASSLEPTSDEQFFGPGTRLTVL.

This clonotype was counted ten times or more. V usage is TRBV5-1 and J usage is TRBJ1-3, with 8 bases lining up with TRBD1. In germline, CDR1 is SGHRS, CDR2 YFSETQ. The CDR3 is 17 amino acids. V lost 1 base, J lost 1 base, and 7 bases stayed unmatched. As DNA, the CDR3 is TGCGCCAGCAGCTTGAATTCGCAGGGGGCGTCTGGAAACACCATATATTTT. This codes for CASSLNSQGASGNTIYF.

This clonotype has ten or more counts. J is TRBJ2-7 and V is TRBV2; weak D call: TRBD2 (6 bases). The CDR3 is 15 residues long. Looked up from germline, CDR1 is SNHLY and CDR2 is FYNNEI. Trimming cost V 5 bases and J 2 bases, with 16 bases left between them. Here the CDR3 reads CASSTQAGRTYEQYF. DNA of the CDR3: TGTGCCAGCAGTACTCAAGCGGGCCGGACCTACGAGCAGTACTTC.

This clonotype has a count of ten or more. V is TRBV29-1 and J is TRBJ1-4; maybe TRBD1 (5 bases). Trimming stripped 4 bases from V and 2 bases from J, with 17 bases between. The V gene's germline CDR1 is SQVTM and CDR2 ANQGSEA. This CDR3 contains 16 residues. Here the CDR3 reads CSVAPGWGMTNEKLFF. Here the CDR3 DNA reads TGCAGCGTTGCCCCCGGGTGGGGCATGACTAATGAAAAACTGTTTTTT.

This clonotype was seen a handful of times. The V and J genes are TRBV6-5 and TRBJ2-3, with 9 positions matching TRBD1. Germline lookup yields CDR1 MNHEY and CDR2 SVGAGI. This CDR3 has 14 residues. Losses at the gene ends were 4 bases for V and 3 bases for J; bases not matched to a gene: 2. The CDR3 nucleotides are TGTGCCAGCAGTTTGACAGGGGGGACAGATACGCAGTATTTT. It translates to CASSLTGGTDTQYF.

The rearrangement joins TRBV11-2 to TRBJ2-2, with 11 bases matching TRBD2. The CDR3 is 15 residues long. The germline V gene has CDR1 SGHAT and CDR2 FQNNGV. J was trimmed by 3 bases and V by 6 bases; bases with no gene match: 3. The CDR3 reads CASRSGLADTGELFF. The DNA for the CDR3 is TGTGCCAGCAGATCGGGACTAGCGGACACCGGGGAGCTGTTTTTT.

This clonotype was counted ten times or more. V usage is TRBV18 and J usage is TRBJ1-4, with TRBD1 identical over 8 bases. This CDR3 spans 13 amino acids. V lost 6 bases to trimming and J lost 5 bases; unmatched junction nucleotides: 2. The germline V gene encodes CDR1 KGHSH and CDR2 LQKENI. CDR3 amino acids: CASSGTGNEKLFF. The DNA for the CDR3 is TGTGCCAGCTCTGGGACAGGAAATGAAAAACTGTTTTTT.

The sample holds a few counts of this clonotype. V and J are TRBV6-2 or TRBV6-3 and TRBJ2-2; D unresolved. The CDR3 has 14 residues. Germline V gene data show CDR1 as MNHEY and CDR2 as SVGEGT. Trimming took off 8 bases at V and 2 bases at J, with 12 bases between the two ends. The CDR3 DNA reads TGTGCCAGCGTCCACGGGTCTAACACCGGGGAGCTGTTTTTT. It translates to CASVHGSNTGELFF.

This clonotype was seen a single time. The chain is built from TRBV7-6 and TRBJ2-2; TRBD2 matches at 8 bases. This CDR3 comprises 15 residues. Per the germline V gene, CDR1 is SGHVS and CDR2 is FNYEAQ. With V trimmed by 5 bases and J by 3 bases, 5 bases remained unmatched. The CDR3 loop is CASSGGGFYTGELFF. DNA for the CDR3: TGTGCCAGCAGCGGCGGGGGGTTCTACACCGGGGAGCTGTTTTTT.

At least ten counts were recorded for this clonotype. The chain combines TRBV19 with TRBJ2-7; D remains ambiguous. The CDR3 length is 12 residues. The V end was cut by 3 bases, the J end by 6 bases, with 9 bases between. Germline V CDR1 and CDR2: LNHDA, SQIVND (reference sequence). Here the CDR3 reads CASSIRPPEQYF. The CDR3 nucleotides read TGTGCCAGTAGTATTCGGCCGCCCGAGCAGTACTTC.

This clonotype was counted only a few times. The chain couples TRBV4-1 to TRBJ2-1; 12 bases are a match to TRBD2. Per the germline V gene, CDR1 is MGHRA and CDR2 is YSYEKL. V lost 4 bases, J lost 6 bases, and 13 bases stayed unmatched. The CDR3 runs to 18 residues. The CDR3 DNA is TGCGCCAGCAGCCCGCAACTAGCGGGAGGCTCCGGGTTCAATGAGCAGTTCTTC. Protein: CASSPQLAGGSGFNEQFF.

This clonotype was seen at least ten times. V usage is TRBV19 and J usage is TRBJ1-2, with D unresolved. Germline V lookup: CDR1 LNHDA, CDR2 SQIVND (reference sequence). V lost 3 bases and J 4 bases, leaving 6 bases between the germline ends. This CDR3 has 12 amino acids. The CDR3 reads CASSIESYGYTF. Written as DNA, the CDR3 is TGTGCCAGTAGTATCGAGTCCTATGGCTACACCTTC.

The chain recombines TRBV10-3 with TRBJ2-7, with unresolved D. The CDR3 is 11 residues long. The germline V gene encodes CDR1 ENHRY and CDR2 SYGVKD. V was pared by 6 bases and J by 4 bases, with 7 bases between. The CDR3 region has the DNA TGTGCCATCAGCGGATCGTACGAGCAGTACTTC. Amino acids: CAISGSYEQYF.

This clonotype was counted a few times. V is TRBV29-1 and J is TRBJ1-6; D remains ambiguous. This CDR3 has 12 amino acids. Per germline, CDR1 SQVTM and CDR2 ANQGSEA. Trimming shortened V by 4 bases and J by 6 bases, and 7 bases separated the two germline ends. The CDR3 region is CSVAELNSPLHF. CDR3 DNA: TGCAGCGTTGCGGAACTTAATTCACCCCTCCACTTT.

V is TRBV29-1 and J is TRBJ2-1; a weak D match, TRBD1 (5 bases). Per germline, CDR1 SQVTM and CDR2 ANQGSEA. This CDR3 is built from 11 residues. V lost 6 bases and J lost 4, with 7 bases in between. The chain's CDR3 is CSVRVYNEQFF. CDR3 DNA sequence: TGCAGCGTCAGGGTATACAATGAGCAGTTCTTC.

The chain employs TRBV6-2 or TRBV6-3 and TRBJ2-3; maybe TRBD2 (6 bases). Germline CDR1 is MNHEY and CDR2 is SVGEGT. The CDR3 spans 16 residues. With 8 bases removed from V and 4 bases from J, the gap between germline ends came to 22 bases. CDR3: CASGGGPGVWPDTQYF. The DNA of the CDR3 is TGTGCCAGCGGCGGAGGGCCGGGCGTGTGGCCAGATACGCAGTATTTT.

This clonotype was counted only a few times. The chain couples TRBV10-3 to TRBJ2-2, with D possibly matching TRBD2 (6 bases). V lost 6 bases, J lost 5 bases, and 16 bases lay in between. Germline V gene lookup returns CDR1 ENHRY and CDR2 SYGVKD. The CDR3 consists of 15 residues. CDR3 sequence reads: CAIRGDSRGTGELFF. The CDR3 region has the DNA TGTGCCATCAGGGGGGACTCTAGAGGTACCGGGGAGCTGTTTTTT.

Notes on this clonotype: A read error is possible here, since a much larger clone lies one base away. The rearrangement joins TRBV28 to TRBJ1-4; no reliable D call. The CDR3 covers 16 residues. The V end was cut by 5 bases, the J end by 6 bases, with 19 bases between. Germline V gives CDR1 MDHEN, CDR2 SYDVKM. As DNA, the CDR3 is TGTGCCAGCAGTCGGGTTATGTGGCGCAACGATGAAAAACTGTTTTTT. This translates into CASSRVMWRNDEKLFF.

The V call is TRBV5-1, the J call TRBJ2-7; 8 bases are shared with TRBD2. This CDR3 contains 14 residues. With 1 base clipped from V and 5 bases from J, the junction kept 5 bases outside the gene matches. CDR1 and CDR2 (germline): SGHRS, YFSETQ. The CDR3 bases are TGCGCCAGCAGCTTGAAAGCGGGAGCGCACGAGCAGTACTTC. It codes for CASSLKAGAHEQYF.

This clonotype has only a few counts. The V call is TRBV28, the J call TRBJ1-1, with D perhaps matching TRBD1 (6 bases). The germline V gene encodes CDR1 MDHEN and CDR2 SYDVKM. The CDR3 is made up of 12 amino acids. V lost 5 bases and J 7 bases, leaving 11 bases between the germline ends. The CDR3 region is CASSPHRDEAFF. CDR3 coding DNA: TGTGCCAGCAGTCCCCACAGGGATGAAGCTTTCTTT.

This clonotype has a count of ten or more. The rearrangement joins TRBV18 to TRBJ2-7, with TRBD1 matching over 10 bases. The J segment lost 5 bases and the V segment lost 6 bases, leaving 7 bases of the junction unmatched. This CDR3 is 14 amino acids long. Germline V gene data show CDR1 as KGHSH and CDR2 as LQKENI. CDR3 protein: CASSEGQGWDEQYF. The CDR3 nucleotides are TGTGCCAGCTCGGAGGGACAGGGGTGGGACGAGCAGTACTTC. The whole variable domain, remainder taken from reference TRBV18 and TRBJ2-7, is NAGVMQNPRHLVRRRGQEARLRCSPMKGHSHVYWYRQLPEEGLKFMVYLQKENIIDESGMPKERFSAEFPKEGPSILRIQQVVRGDSAAYFCASSEGQGWDEQYFGPGTRLTVT.